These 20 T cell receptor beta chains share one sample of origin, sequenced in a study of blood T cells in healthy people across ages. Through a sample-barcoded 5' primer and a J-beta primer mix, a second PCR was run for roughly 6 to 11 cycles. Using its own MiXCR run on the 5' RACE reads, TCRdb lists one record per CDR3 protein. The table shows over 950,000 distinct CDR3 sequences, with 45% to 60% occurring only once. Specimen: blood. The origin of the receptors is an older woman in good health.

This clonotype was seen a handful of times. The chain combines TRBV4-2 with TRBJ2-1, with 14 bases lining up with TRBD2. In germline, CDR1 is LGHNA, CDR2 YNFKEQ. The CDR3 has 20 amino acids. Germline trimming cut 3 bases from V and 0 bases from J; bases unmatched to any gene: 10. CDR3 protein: CASSQRRGTSGRSSYNEQFF. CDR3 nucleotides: TGTGCCAGCAGCCAGCGACGGGGGACTAGCGGGAGATCCTCCTACAATGAGCAGTTCTTC.

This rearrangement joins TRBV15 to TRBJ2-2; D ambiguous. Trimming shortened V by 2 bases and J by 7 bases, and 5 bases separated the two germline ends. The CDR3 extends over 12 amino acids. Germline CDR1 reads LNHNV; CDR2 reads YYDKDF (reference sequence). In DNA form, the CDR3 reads TGTGCCACCAGCAGATTTGTCGGGGAGCTGTTTTTT. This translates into CATSRFVGELFF.

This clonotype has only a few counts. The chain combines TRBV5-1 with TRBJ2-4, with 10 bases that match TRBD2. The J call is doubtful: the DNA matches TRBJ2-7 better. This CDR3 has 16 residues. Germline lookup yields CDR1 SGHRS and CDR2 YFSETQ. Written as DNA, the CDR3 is TGCGCCAGCAGCGAAAAGGCTGGACTAGCGGACTACGAGCAGTACTTC. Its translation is CASSEKAGLADYEQYF.

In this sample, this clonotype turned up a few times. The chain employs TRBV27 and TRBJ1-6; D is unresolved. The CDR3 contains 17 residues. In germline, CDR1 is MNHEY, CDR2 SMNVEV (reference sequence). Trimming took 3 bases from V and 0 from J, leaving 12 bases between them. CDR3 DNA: TGTGCCAGCAGTTTGAAAACAGCGGGCTCCTATAATTCACCCCTCCACTTT. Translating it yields CASSLKTAGSYNSPLHF.

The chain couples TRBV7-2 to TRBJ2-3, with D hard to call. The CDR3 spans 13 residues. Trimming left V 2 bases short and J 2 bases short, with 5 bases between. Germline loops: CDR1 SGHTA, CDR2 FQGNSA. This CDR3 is CASSLFFTDTQYF. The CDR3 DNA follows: TGTGCCAGCAGCTTATTTTTCACAGATACGCAGTATTTT.

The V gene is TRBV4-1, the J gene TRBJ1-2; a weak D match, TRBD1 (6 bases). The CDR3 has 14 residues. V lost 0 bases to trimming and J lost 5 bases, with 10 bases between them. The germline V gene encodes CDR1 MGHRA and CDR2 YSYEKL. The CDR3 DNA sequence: TGCGCCAGCAGCCAAGATCCAGGGACATATGGCTACACCTTC. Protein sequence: CASSQDPGTYGYTF.

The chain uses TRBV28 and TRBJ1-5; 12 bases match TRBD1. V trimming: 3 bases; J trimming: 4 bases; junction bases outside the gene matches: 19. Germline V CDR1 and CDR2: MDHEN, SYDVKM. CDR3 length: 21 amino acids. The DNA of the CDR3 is TGTGCCAGCAGTTTGTTTAAGCTAAGGTCCGGGACAGGGGGCCTAAATCAGCCCCAGCATTTT. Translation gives CASSLFKLRSGTGGLNQPQHF. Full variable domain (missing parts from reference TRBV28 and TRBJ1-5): DVKVTQSSRYLVKRTGEKVFLECVQDMDHENMFWYRQDPGLGLRLIYFSYDVKMKEKGDIPEGYSVSREKKERFSLILESASTNQTSMYLCASSLFKLRSGTGGLNQPQHFGDGTRLSIL.

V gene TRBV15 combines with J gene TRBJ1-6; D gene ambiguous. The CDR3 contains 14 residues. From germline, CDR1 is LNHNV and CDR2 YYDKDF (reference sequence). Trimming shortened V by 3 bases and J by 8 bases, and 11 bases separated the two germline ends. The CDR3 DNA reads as TGTGCCACCAGCAGGGTGGGTGGGCATTCACCCCTCCACTTT. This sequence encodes CATSRVGGHSPLHF.

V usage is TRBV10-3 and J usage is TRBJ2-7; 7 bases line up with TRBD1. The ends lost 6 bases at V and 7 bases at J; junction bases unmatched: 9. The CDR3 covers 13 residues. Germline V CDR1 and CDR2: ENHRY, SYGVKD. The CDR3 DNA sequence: TGTGCCATCAGGAGAACCGGGACAGAAGAGCAGTACTTC. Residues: CAIRRTGTEEQYF.

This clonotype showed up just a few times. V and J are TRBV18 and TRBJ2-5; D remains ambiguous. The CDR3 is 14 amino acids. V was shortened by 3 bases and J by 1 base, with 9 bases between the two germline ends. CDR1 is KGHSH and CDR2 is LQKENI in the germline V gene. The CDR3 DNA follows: TGTGCCAGCTCACCCCCAGAAATCCAAGAGACCCAGTACTTC. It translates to CASSPPEIQETQYF.

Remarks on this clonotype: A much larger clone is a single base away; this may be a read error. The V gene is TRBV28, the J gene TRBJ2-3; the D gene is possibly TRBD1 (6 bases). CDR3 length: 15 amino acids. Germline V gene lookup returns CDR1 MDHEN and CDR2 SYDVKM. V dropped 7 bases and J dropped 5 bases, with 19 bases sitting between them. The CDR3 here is CASKVYDLGGDTQYF. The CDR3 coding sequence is TGTGCCAGCAAGGTTTACGACTTAGGGGGAGATACGCAGTATTTT.

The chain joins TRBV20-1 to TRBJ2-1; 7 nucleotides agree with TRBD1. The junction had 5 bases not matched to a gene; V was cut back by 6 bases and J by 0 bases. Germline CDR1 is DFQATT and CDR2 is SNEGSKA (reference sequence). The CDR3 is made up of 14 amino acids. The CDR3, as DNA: TGCAGTGCCGAGGGGGCCCGCTCCTACAATGAGCAGTTCTTC. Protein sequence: CSAEGARSYNEQFF.

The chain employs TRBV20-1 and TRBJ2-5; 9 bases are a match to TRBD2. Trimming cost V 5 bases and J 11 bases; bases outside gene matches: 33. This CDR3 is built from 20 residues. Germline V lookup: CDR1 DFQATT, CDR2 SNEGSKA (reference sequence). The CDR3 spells CSAHIKGLATTLSSHNEQYF. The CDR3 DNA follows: TGCAGTGCTCATATTAAAGGACTAGCGACAACCCTTAGCTCCCACAATGAGCAGTACTTC.

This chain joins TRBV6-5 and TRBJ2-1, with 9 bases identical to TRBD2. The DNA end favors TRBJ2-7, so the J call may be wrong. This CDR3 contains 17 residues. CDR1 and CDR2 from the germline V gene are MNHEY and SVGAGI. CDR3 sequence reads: CASSYSKGLALINEQYF. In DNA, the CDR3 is TGTGCCAGCAGTTACTCGAAAGGACTAGCGTTAATCAATGAGCAGTACTTC.

The CDR3 loop reads CASGFATGYGNQPQHF. The CDR3 nucleotides read TGTGCTAGTGGTTTTGCTACAGGGTATGGCAATCAGCCCCAGCATTTT. The rearrangement uses TRBV12-5 and TRBJ1-5, with a possible D match to TRBD1 (6 bases). Trimming pared 3 bases from V and 2 bases from J, leaving 14 bases between. The germline V gene has CDR1 LGHNT and CDR2 FRNRAP. CDR3 size: 16 residues.

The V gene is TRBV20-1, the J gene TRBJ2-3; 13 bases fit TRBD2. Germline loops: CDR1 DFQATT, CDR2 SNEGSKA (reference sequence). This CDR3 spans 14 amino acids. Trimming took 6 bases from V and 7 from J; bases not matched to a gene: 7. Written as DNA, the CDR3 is TGCAGTGCAAAACTAGCGGGAGGGCCTCATACGCAGTATTTT. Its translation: CSAKLAGGPHTQYF.

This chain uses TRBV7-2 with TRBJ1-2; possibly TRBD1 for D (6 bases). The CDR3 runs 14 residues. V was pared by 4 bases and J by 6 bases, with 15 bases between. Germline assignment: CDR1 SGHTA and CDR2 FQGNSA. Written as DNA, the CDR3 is TGTGCCAGCAGCTCTACCGGGACATACCATGGCTACACCTTC. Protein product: CASSSTGTYHGYTF.

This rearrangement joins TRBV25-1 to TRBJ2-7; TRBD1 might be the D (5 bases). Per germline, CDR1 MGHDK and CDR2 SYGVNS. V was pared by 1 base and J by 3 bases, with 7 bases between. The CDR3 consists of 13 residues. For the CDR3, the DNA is TGTGCCAGCAGTGAATTAGGGGACTACGAGCAGTACTTC. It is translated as CASSELGDYEQYF.

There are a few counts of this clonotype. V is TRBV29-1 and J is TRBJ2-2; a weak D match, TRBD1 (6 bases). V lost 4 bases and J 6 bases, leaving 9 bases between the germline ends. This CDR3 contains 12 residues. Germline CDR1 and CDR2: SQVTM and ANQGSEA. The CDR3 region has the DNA TGCAGCGTTGCACAGGGATCCGGGGAGCTGTTTTTT. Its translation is CSVAQGSGELFF.

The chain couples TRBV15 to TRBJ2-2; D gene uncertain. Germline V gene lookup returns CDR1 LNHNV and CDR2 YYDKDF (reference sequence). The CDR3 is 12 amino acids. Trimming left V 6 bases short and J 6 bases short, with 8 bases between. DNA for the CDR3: TGTGCCACCAGTACCCTCTCCGGGGAGCTGTTTTTT. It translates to CATSTLSGELFF.